This T cell receptor (beta chain) was sequenced for a study of OX40 agonist ivuxolimab in advanced cancers. Study overall: Recorded diagnoses for dose-escalation patients were hepatocellular carcinoma, melanoma, renal cell or head and neck cancer.

Germline assignment: CDR1 SGHDT and CDR2 YYEEEE. The CDR3 is 14 residues long. With 3 bases removed from V and 3 bases from J, the gap between germline ends came to 13 bases. TCRdb's copy holds only in-frame clones and misses some; the assay was immunoSEQ multiplex PCR. The sample yields tens of thousands of clones, 75% to 90% seen once. The chain uses TRBV5-6 and TRBJ2-7; D may be TRBD2 (5 bases). The clonotype originates from an adult with an advanced solid tumor such as melanoma, head and neck, liver or kidney cancer. Sequences were derived from CD4+ or CD8+ T cells sorted from blood, sampled in a trial of the OX40 agonist ivuxolimab. Written as DNA, the CDR3 is TGTGCCAGCAGCTCCGTTACTAGGGACTACGAGCAGTACTTC. It specifies CASSSVTRDYEQYF.